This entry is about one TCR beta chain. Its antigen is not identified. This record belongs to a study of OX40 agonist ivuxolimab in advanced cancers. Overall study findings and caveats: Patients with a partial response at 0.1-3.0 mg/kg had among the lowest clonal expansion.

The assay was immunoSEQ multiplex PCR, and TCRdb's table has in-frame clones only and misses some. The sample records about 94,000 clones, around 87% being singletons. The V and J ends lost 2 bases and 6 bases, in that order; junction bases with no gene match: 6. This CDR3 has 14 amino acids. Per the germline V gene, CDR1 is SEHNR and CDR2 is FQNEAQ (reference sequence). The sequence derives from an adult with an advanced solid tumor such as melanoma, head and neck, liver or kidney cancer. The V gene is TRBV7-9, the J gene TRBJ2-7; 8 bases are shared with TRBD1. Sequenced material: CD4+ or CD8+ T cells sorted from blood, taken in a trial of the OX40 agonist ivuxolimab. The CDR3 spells CASSLSGQGTEQYF. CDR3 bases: TGTGCCAGCAGCTTAAGCGGACAGGGCACCGAGCAGTACTTC.